This T cell receptor (beta chain) was recovered during a study of blood T cell repertoires in COVID-19. The protocol was immunoSEQ multiplex PCR, while the TCRdb copy is restricted to in-frame clones and leaves out a portion. The sample lists 200,000 or so clones, 80% to 90% occurring once. V lost 5 bases to trimming and J lost 6 bases, with 19 bases between them. Germline loops: CDR1 MDHEN, CDR2 SYDVKM. CDR3 length: 15 amino acids. The source is a man aged 55 to 70 with acute or convalescent COVID-19. V is TRBV28 and J is TRBJ2-5, with D tentatively TRBD1 (6 bases). The sample comprised peripheral blood. The CDR3 nucleotides read TGTGCCAGCAGTCCCCTGGGGGCGCAGGGAAAGACCCAGTACTTC. Translating it yields CASSPLGAQGKTQYF.